A selection of T cell receptor beta chains follows, all from one sample in a study of blood T cell repertoires in COVID-19. Profiled with immunoSEQ multiplex PCR; TCRdb holds only in-frame clones, not every one. The table lists 450,000 or so clones, 85% to 90% of them singletons. Sequences were obtained from peripheral blood. All receptors come from a man between 18 and 35 years old with COVID-19, enrolled during active disease. Each CDR3 is given with its conserved first and last residue. Fields, in order: V gene, J gene, D gene, CDR3 protein. A D gene is named only where the DNA matches it firmly.

v_call: TRBV15
j_call: TRBJ2-3
d_call: .
cdr3_aa: CATSRSGQGTDTQYF

v_call: TRBV2
j_call: TRBJ1-5
d_call: TRBD1
cdr3_aa: CASRAGTGVVNQPQHF

v_call: TRBV3-1/TRBV3-2
j_call: TRBJ2-3
d_call: TRBD2
cdr3_aa: CASSQDWTSGRTDTQYF

v_call: TRBV5-1
j_call: TRBJ2-1
d_call: TRBD1
cdr3_aa: CASNTGTGVNEQFF

v_call: TRBV6-1
j_call: TRBJ1-2
d_call: TRBD1
cdr3_aa: CASSEVYGTGSGYTF

v_call: TRBV5-4
j_call: TRBJ2-3
d_call: TRBD1
cdr3_aa: CASSFLRGQVSTDTQYF

v_call: TRBV7-9
j_call: TRBJ2-1
d_call: TRBD2
cdr3_aa: CASGTSGNNEQFF

v_call: TRBV5-4
j_call: TRBJ2-5
d_call: .
cdr3_aa: CASSGPTSSAETQYF

v_call: TRBV11-3
j_call: TRBJ2-7
d_call: TRBD1
cdr3_aa: CASSFGQGYEQYF

v_call: TRBV24-1
j_call: TRBJ2-2
d_call: .
cdr3_aa: CATSAGLNTGELFF

v_call: TRBV9
j_call: TRBJ2-2
d_call: TRBD2
cdr3_aa: CASSVSGRATGELFF

v_call: TRBV6-1
j_call: TRBJ2-7
d_call: .
cdr3_aa: CASSDGGGTMLYEQYF

v_call: TRBV4-1
j_call: TRBJ1-2
d_call: .
cdr3_aa: CASSQGGRGNYGYTF

v_call: TRBV3-1/TRBV3-2
j_call: TRBJ1-2
d_call: .
cdr3_aa: CASSEVEDYGYTF

v_call: TRBV2
j_call: TRBJ2-5
d_call: .
cdr3_aa: CASSEAAAKGEETQYF

v_call: TRBV6-2/TRBV6-3
j_call: TRBJ1-1
d_call: .
cdr3_aa: CASSQDRNTEVFF

v_call: TRBV25-1
j_call: TRBJ2-1
d_call: TRBD2
cdr3_aa: CASNLSQAGGYNEQFF

v_call: TRBV4-1
j_call: TRBJ2-7
d_call: TRBD1
cdr3_aa: CASSLGTAYEQYF

v_call: TRBV28
j_call: TRBJ1-5
d_call: .
cdr3_aa: CASSSTYFEPQHF

v_call: TRBV12-5
j_call: TRBJ2-2
d_call: TRBD2
cdr3_aa: CARETSGINTGELFF

v_call: TRBV11-3
j_call: TRBJ2-2
d_call: .
cdr3_aa: CASSLGLYTGELFF

v_call: TRBV10-3
j_call: TRBJ1-1
d_call: TRBD1
cdr3_aa: CAISDPGQGTREAFF

v_call: TRBV4-2
j_call: TRBJ2-5
d_call: TRBD2
cdr3_aa: CASSQDRGAGGRETQYF

v_call: TRBV5-6
j_call: TRBJ2-7
d_call: .
cdr3_aa: CASSLAGSYEQYF

v_call: TRBV6-5
j_call: TRBJ1-3
d_call: .
cdr3_aa: CASSIGQSSGNTIYF

v_call: TRBV5-4
j_call: TRBJ2-7
d_call: TRBD2
cdr3_aa: CASSLGGLAQYEQYF

v_call: TRBV5-1
j_call: TRBJ2-7
d_call: TRBD1
cdr3_aa: CASSSPGQGTYEQYF

v_call: TRBV4-1
j_call: TRBJ2-3
d_call: .
cdr3_aa: CASSQDRTAARADTQYF

v_call: TRBV30
j_call: TRBJ1-5
d_call: TRBD1
cdr3_aa: CAWRAGTGGHQPQHF

v_call: TRBV7-8
j_call: TRBJ2-1
d_call: TRBD2
cdr3_aa: CASSLVAGNYNEQFF

v_call: TRBV11-2
j_call: TRBJ2-4
d_call: .
cdr3_aa: CASSPLRGTKNIQYF